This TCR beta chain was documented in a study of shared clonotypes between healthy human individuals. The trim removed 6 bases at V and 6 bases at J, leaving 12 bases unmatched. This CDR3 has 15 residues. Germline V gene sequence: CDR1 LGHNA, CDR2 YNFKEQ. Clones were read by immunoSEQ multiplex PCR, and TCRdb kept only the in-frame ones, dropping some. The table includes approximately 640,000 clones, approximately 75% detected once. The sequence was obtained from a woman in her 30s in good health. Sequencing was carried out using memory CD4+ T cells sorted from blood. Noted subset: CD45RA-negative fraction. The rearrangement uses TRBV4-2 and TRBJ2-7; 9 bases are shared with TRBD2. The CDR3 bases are TGTGCCAGCAGTCCAAATAGCGGGAGAAGAGGCGAGCAGTACTTC. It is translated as CASSPNSGRRGEQYF.